This T cell receptor beta chain was identified during a study of glioma-infiltrating T cells after dendritic cell vaccination. In its sample, this clone was seen a few times. Amplification used 60 V beta primers and 13 J beta primers. Measured with immunoSEQ multiplex PCR; TCRdb has only the in-frame clones, and not every one. The data show about 38,000 clones, with 82% seen just once and about 8% held by the top ten. The CDR3 consists of 13 residues. Germline loops: CDR1 MNHEY, CDR2 SVGAGI. With 10 bases removed from V and 7 bases from J, the gap between germline ends came to 16 bases. The sequence derives from a human donor with glioblastoma. The specimen was blood, collected before dendritic cell vaccination. The chain employs TRBV6-5 and TRBJ2-2; D is perhaps TRBD2 (7 bases). The CDR3 DNA reads TGTGCCACCGAGGGGGGGTACGGCGGGGAGCTGTTTTTT. It encodes CATEGGYGGELFF.